This TCR beta chain was found in a study of blood T cell repertoires in COVID-19. Overall study: Collection of acute and convalescent COVID-19 samples took place in the United States, Italy and Spain. Sources were T cells, B-cell-depleted T cells, or PBMCs; the material itself was cDNA or gDNA.

Trimming left V 2 bases short and J 6 bases short, with 17 bases between. CDR1 is SEHNR and CDR2 is FQNEAQ in the germline V gene (reference sequence). The CDR3 has 15 amino acids. This clone has more than one count but fewer than ten. As handled by the study authors: Estimates of nucleated cell counts were drawn from the amplification of reference gene primers. Sequenced by immunoSEQ multiplex PCR; TCRdb stores in-frame clones only, minus some. That table supplies the V and J calls and clone size; D and trimming were determined from the DNA. In the table there are some 150,000 clones, about 85% of which are singletons.

The sequence derives from an elderly woman in a cohort sampled during active or convalescent COVID-19. The rearrangement links TRBV7-9 to TRBJ2-7; D not certain. Sequenced: peripheral blood. The CDR3 spells CASSLNSGSRSEQYF. The CDR3 nucleotides read TGTGCCAGCAGCTTAAACTCCGGGTCACGGTCCGAGCAGTACTTC.